This paragraph covers one T cell receptor beta chain sequence. Its antigen is undetermined. This sample is part of a study of T cell responses to AZD1222 COVID-19 vaccine. Whole-study context: Pooled together were second doses at about 4 or about 12 weeks. Findings of the study overall: Females made up more of the donors, who were largely white British, and clonal diversity may have come out too low.

V lost 0 bases and J 6 bases, leaving 9 bases between the germline ends. Germline V gene sequence: CDR1 SGHRS, CDR2 YFSETQ. The CDR3 is 14 amino acids. TCRdb's copy holds only in-frame clones and misses some; the assay was immunoSEQ multiplex PCR. The repertoire holds over 140,000 clones, with 80% to 95% as singletons. This TCR came from an adult in good health. This specimen was peripheral blood, taken on day 0 of AZD1222 vaccination. The chain links TRBV5-1 to TRBJ1-4; no reliable D call. CDR3 region: CASSLGGYYEKLFF. The CDR3 DNA follows: TGCGCCAGCAGCTTGGGAGGGTACTATGAAAAACTGTTTTTT. The full variable domain, its missing parts supplied by reference TRBV5-1 and TRBJ1-4, is KAGVTQTPRYLIKTRGQQVTLSCSPISGHRSVSWYQQTPGQGLQFLFEYFSETQRNKGNFPGRFSGRQFSNSRSEMNVSTLELGDSALYLCASSLGGYYEKLFFGSGTQLSVL.